This TCR beta chain was sequenced for a study of molecular identifiers for immune sequencing clone quantification. MiXCR was run by TCRdb on the PCR reads, yielding one entry per CDR3 protein. The profile shows hundreds of thousands of distinct CDR3 sequences, approximately 24% of them singletons. Points from the study as a whole: Spike-in Jurkat TCR RNA from a single cell reportedly registered among 900,000 to 1,000,000 naive cells. Among effectors, clones above 20 RNA copies held over 97% of molecules; among naive cells, under 1%. For highly expanded clones, sizes could be underestimated when identical TCR molecules share a barcode.

Germline values: CDR1 LGHNA, CDR2 YSLEER. V was pared by 0 bases and J by 7 bases, with 22 bases between. This CDR3 contains 18 residues. Regarding this clonotype: The target antigen is unknown.

The specimen was naive CD8+ T cells from blood, with Jurkat cell RNA spiked in. The subset was: FACS-sorted CD8+CD4-CCR7+CD45RA+ naive T cells. The V call is TRBV4-3, the J call TRBJ2-1, with D possibly being TRBD2 (5 bases). The receptor was derived from a human donor in good health. Some libraries in this study had Jurkat cell RNA spiked in. The chain's CDR3 is CASSQDRYVAGPGNEQFF. CDR3 bases: TGCGCCAGCAGCCAAGATCGGTACGTTGCGGGTCCTGGGAATGAGCAGTTCTTC.